This note documents a single T cell receptor (beta chain) sequence. The clone's antigen remains unknown. Per-nucleotide qualities are absent, and no much larger clonotype sits a single base away. The method behind the library was PCR. Sequencing relied on an Illumina HiSeq 1500. Clones were called with MiXCR by TCRdb after fastp trimmed the public reads at Q25, and only in-frame beta chains were retained. Every distinct CDR3 protein forms one entry, paired with its most common genes and DNA. Present in this sample are nearly 11,000 distinct CDR3 sequences, 52% of which were seen just once. Jointly, the top ten make up 15% to 20% of the sample. These data are taken from a study of tumor-infiltrating lymphocytes in oesophageal squamous cell carcinoma (dated by TCRdb to between 2015 and 2016). Material: esophageal tumor tissue. The TCR was taken from a female donor with esophageal squamous cell carcinoma.

The DNA is TGTGCCAGCAGTGCCCCGGGACTTTACGAGCAGTACTTC. It codes for CASSAPGLYEQYF. The chain uses TRBV28 and TRBJ2-1; TRBD2 could be the D gene, as 6 bases match. The J call is uncertain, as TRBJ2-7 better fits the DNA end. In the germline V gene, CDR1 corresponds to MDHEN and CDR2 to SYDVKM. The CDR3 goes from the cysteine to the phenylalanine over 13 residues. The DNA shown is the 39-base CDR3, in frame from base 1.